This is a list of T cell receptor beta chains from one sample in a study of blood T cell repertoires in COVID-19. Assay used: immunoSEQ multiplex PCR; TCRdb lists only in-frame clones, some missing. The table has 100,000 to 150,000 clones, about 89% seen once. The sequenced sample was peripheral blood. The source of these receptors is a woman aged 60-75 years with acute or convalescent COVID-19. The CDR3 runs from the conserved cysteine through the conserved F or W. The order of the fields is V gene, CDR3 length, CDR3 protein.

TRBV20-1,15,CSASKAAGFNSPLHF
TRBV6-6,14,CASRAGSSTDTQYF
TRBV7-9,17,CASSLGQGAMGNTEAFF
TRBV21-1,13,CASSNRDYPPLHF
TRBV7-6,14,CASSLAGARTEAFF
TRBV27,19,CASRFPVLAESKGYNEQFF
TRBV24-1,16,CATSETGIGHYNEQFF
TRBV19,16,CASSIAGTLNTGELFF
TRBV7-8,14,CASSSWSQATEAFF
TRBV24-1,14,CATSDYSNNQPQHF
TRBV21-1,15,CASSSLVALNTEAFF
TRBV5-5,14,CASSSDSVMDGYTF
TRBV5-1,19,CASSPGLAGGPISYNEQFF
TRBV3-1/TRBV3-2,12,CASAAGGETQYF